Each of the 5 T cell receptor beta chains below was sequenced from the same sample in a study of T cell repertoires in cytomegalovirus infection. TCRdb itself ran the reads through MiXCR, one entry per CDR3 protein. Altogether under 850,000 distinct CDR3 sequences are present, roughly 36% being singletons, with the ten largest covering under 3%. Input material: PBMCs. The source of these receptors is a human donor in good health (CMV status not recorded). Some clones in this sample may be carry-over from other donors' samples.

This clonotype was observed a single time. V usage is TRBV28 and J usage is TRBJ1-5, with D possibly being TRBD1 (6 bases). Trimming removed 8 bases at V and 2 bases at J, with 13 bases between. Germline assignment: CDR1 MDHEN and CDR2 SYDVKM. The CDR3 has 14 amino acids. The CDR3 loop reads CASGGPGGNQPQHF. CDR3 coding DNA: TGTGCCAGCGGGGGACCAGGGGGCAATCAGCCCCAGCATTTT.

This clonotype was observed a few times. V usage is TRBV28 and J usage is TRBJ2-7; D possibly corresponds to TRBD1 (5 bases). Germline values: CDR1 MDHEN, CDR2 SYDVKM. Trimming took off 6 bases at V and 5 bases at J, with 14 bases between the two ends. This CDR3 region has 13 residues. CDR3 bases: TGTGCCAGCAGCTACGCAGGGCTCGACGAGCAGTACTTC. Residues: CASSYAGLDEQYF.

This chain uses TRBV6-8 with TRBJ2-7; D possibly matches TRBD1 or TRBD2 (5 bases each). From germline, CDR1 is MNHGY and CDR2 SAAAGT. This CDR3 is 14 amino acids long. V lost 2 bases to trimming and J lost 1 base, with 9 bases between them. The DNA of the CDR3 is TGTGCCAGCAGTTACATGGGGGTTTCCTACGAGCAGTACTTC. Its translation is CASSYMGVSYEQYF.

This clonotype was detected only a few times. The CDR3 here is CSVGSLDNEQFF. The CDR3 nucleotides are TGCAGCGTTGGGAGTCTAGACAATGAGCAGTTCTTC. The chain joins TRBV29-1 to TRBJ2-1; D gene ambiguous. V gave up 4 bases and J gave up 5 bases, with 9 bases separating them. CDR3 size: 12 residues. Germline lookup yields CDR1 SQVTM and CDR2 ANQGSEA.

The CDR3 reads CASSSIMPEAFF. CDR3 nucleotide sequence: TGTGCCAGCAGTTCAATCATGCCTGAAGCTTTCTTT. The chain carries TRBV12-3 or TRBV12-4 and TRBJ1-1; D remains ambiguous. V lost 4 bases to trimming and J lost 6 bases, with 9 bases between them. The CDR3 runs 12 residues.